The T cell receptor beta chain described here comes from a study of spatial heterogeneity in lung cancer (dated by TCRdb to between 2018 and 2021). The study in broad terms: Beta-chain transcripts were consistently detected in greater numbers than alpha-chain transcripts, which likely reflects a higher abundance of beta-chain transcripts. In the raw uncorrected reads, each unique combination of TCR and UMI appeared on average more than ten times. The study quantitatively compared TCR alpha and beta repertoires across multiple tumor regions, matched nontumor lung and blood in non-small cell lung cancer. Nonsynonymous mutation counts, determined by whole-exome sequencing of tumor tissue, were related to features of the TCR repertoire. At surgery, both alpha and beta chains were TCR-sequenced in some 220 tumor regions, 64 matched nontumor lung samples and some 60 PBMC samples. Overall study results and their limits: Additional single-cell paired TCR alpha and beta sequencing was considered necessary to confirm, at a functional level, the hypothesis that regional TCRs recognize regional mutations. Ubiquitous expanded tumor TCRs were detected in blood more often at tumor resection than at routine follow-up.

The time point label, read with the paper, signifies: sample taken at primary tumor resection. TCR sequencing used whole RNA extracted from tumor and nontumor lung tissue, or from cryopreserved PBMC samples, without cell sorting. Donors were 65 to 85 patients with early-stage, untreated non-small cell lung cancer from the lung TRACERx cohort. Patients were selected for TCR sequencing only if sufficient RNA was available from at least two tumor regions. Concerning this clonotype: Its antigen is still unknown. No base-level quality is on record; no much larger clone is a single base apart.

CDR1 and CDR2 were assigned from the germline V gene as KGHSH and LQKENI. Its CDR3 holds 16 amino acids, cysteine through phenylalanine. Only the CDR3 part of the read is kept: 48 bases, read in frame from the first base. The junction shows trimming of 3 bases on V and 6 bases on J, and the gene matches do not reach 10 bases of it. Library method: 5' RACE. Reads for this sample came from a NextSeq 500. In the TCR library protocol, a unique molecular identifier was attached to each TCR cDNA molecule so that PCR and sequencing errors could be corrected. For the original study's pipeline: TCR identification, UMI-based error correction and CDR3 extraction were all carried out with Decombinator tools. Expanded TCRs were defined as those above a frequency of 2 per 1,000, corresponding to the top 1% of the tumor frequency distribution. Each repertoire was subsampled 100 times to 5,000 TCRs, after which Renyi diversity was computed with the R vegan package. CDR3 similarity networks were constructed using string-kernel similarity of amino acid triplets, with links drawn between CDR3s whose pairwise similarity was above 0.82. The public reads were quality trimmed at Q25 with fastp and then assembled into clones with MiXCR by TCRdb, keeping productive beta chains. Identical CDR3 proteins give one entry, which carries the most common genes and DNA. TCRdb, not the original authors, processed these V and J calls. The table for this sample lists tens of thousands of distinct CDR3 sequences; roughly 4.5% of them were counted only once. Together, the top ten hold less than 45% of the sample.

Recombination linked TRBV18 to TRBJ1-2, with 10 bases matching TRBD1. This sequence originates from a male donor with early-stage non-small cell lung cancer. Material: PBMCs, obtained at surgery. The sequence in DNA is TGTGCCAGCTCACCCAGACCCCGACAGGGGGCCGATGGCTACACCTTC. It translates to CASSPRPRQGADGYTF.